This T cell receptor (beta chain) was captured in a study of T cells in localized non-small cell lung cancer. Regarding the study as a whole: Adjacent lung exhibited a median of 57 among the 100 most abundant tumor clones. Among the tissues sampled, uninvolved adjacent lung had the highest T cell clonality, above tumor. One tumor region alone was sequenced, and heterogeneity therefore remains possible.

A remark on this clone: Its antigen is unidentified.

TCRdb keeps only in-frame clones here, not all; method: immunoSEQ multiplex PCR. Found here are roughly 28,000 clones, approximately 85% of them singletons; the top ten hold about 4%. Sequences were derived from peripheral blood, sampled before any cancer treatment. This TCR was recovered from a woman aged 35 to 75 with stage I lung adenocarcinoma.

CDR3 amino acids: CASSLAWGNTEAFF. In DNA form, the CDR3 reads TGTGCCAGCAGCTTAGCCTGGGGGAACACTGAAGCTTTCTTT. This sequence joins TRBV11-3 and TRBJ1-1; D ambiguous. This CDR3 region has 14 residues. Trimming cost V 1 base and J 1 base, with 7 bases left between them. CDR1 and CDR2 (germline): SGHNT, YENEEA. The full variable domain, in which reference TRBV11-3 and TRBJ1-1 provide the parts outside the CDR3, is EAGVVQSPRYKIIEKKQPVAFWCNPISGHNTLYWYLQNLGQGPELLIRYENEEAVDDSQLPKDRFSAERLKGVDSTLKIQPAELGDSAVYLCASSLAWGNTEAFFGQGTRLTVV.